This TCR beta chain was captured by sequencing in a study of vaccination and CD4 T cells after COVID-19 (dated by TCRdb to 2022 to 2024). In terms of the full investigation: SARS-CoV-2 positivity had been established in the convalescent patients by nasal swab PCR, and mild disease was recorded in nine or ten of these patients and severe disease in one. In control cultures, a CEFX viral epitope pool was used as positive control, an HIV-1 Nef peptide pool was used as negative control, or no peptide was added. The convalescent cohort comprised six males and four females, including two Hispanic individuals, seven Caucasians, two Asians and one multiracial person. The cultures were stimulated with overlapping spike peptide pools from SARS-CoV-2 and from the common cold coronaviruses HCoV-NL63, HCoV-OC43 and HCoV-229E. In under 13 COVID-19 convalescent patients and a handful of infection-naive healthy vaccine recipients, researchers compared the spike-specific CD4+ TCR repertoire from before mRNA vaccination with the repertoire from after. Participants received two doses of either the Pfizer-BioNTech BNT162b2 vaccine (n=8) or the Moderna mRNA-1273 vaccine (n=2). Post-vaccine blood samples were obtained a median of approximately 74 days after the second vaccine dose, with a range of 14 to 241 days. Post-COVID blood samples from convalescent patients were collected a median of around 100 days after diagnosis, with a range of roughly 35 to 180 days.

Taken with the paper, the label for treatment or condition translates to: approximately nine-day PBMC culture with coronavirus spike peptide pools or control peptides (ViraFEST assay). The ViraFEST assay, used in the study, expanded antigen-specific T cells with peptide pools and then identified the expanded clonotypes through TCR sequencing. Positive SARS-CoV-2 PCR tests in the convalescent patients dated from March to December 2020, before Alpha, Beta and Delta variants emerged in the United States. Each well held fewer than 2.5 million PBMCs cultured with roughly 9.2 ug/ml peptide pools in IMDM containing 5% human AB serum and around 9 IU/ml IL-2. On days 3 and 7, half of the culture medium was replaced with fresh IL-2-containing medium. CD4+ T cells were isolated after approximately ten days of culture through negative selection using the EasySep CD4+ T cell isolation kit. Ficoll-Paque Plus gradient centrifugation was used to isolate PBMCs from whole blood, and the isolated PBMCs were then either used fresh or cryopreserved at -140C. Culture conditions were generally each tested in triplicate wells.

Comment on this clonotype: It lacks a known antigen. Base-call qualities are not available, and no considerably larger clone is one nucleotide away.

Libraries came from PCR. DNA from cultured CD4+ T cells underwent TCR sequencing with the Oncomine TCR Beta short-read assay at the Johns Hopkins FTIC core. The QIAamp micro DNA kit was used to extract genomic DNA from the cultured CD4+ T cells. Oncomine TCR Beta libraries made from cultured CD4+ T cells were pooled using unique dual indexes and sequenced on an Illumina iSeq 100. For the original study's pipeline: Non-productive sequences were removed, and CDR3s that did not start with C, did not end with F or W, or were shorter than 7 amino acids were discarded. The MANAFEST web application was used to identify antigen-specific clonotypes by comparing peptide-stimulated wells against reference wells and other culture wells. An FDR below 0.05, an odds ratio above 5, and a productive frequency above 0.1% in at least two of three replicate wells were required for clones to be considered positive. A clonotype was classed as cross-reactive if the clonotype showed significant expansion both in SARS-CoV-2 spike wells and in at least one common cold coronavirus spike condition. Similarity between CDR3 sequences was evaluated in R version 3.6.1 using Levenshtein distances (stringdist) and unrooted phylogenetic trees (ape). Using fastp at Q25 and MiXCR, TCRdb reprocessed the public reads and kept productive beta chains. Records with the same CDR3 protein are collapsed into one entry carrying the most frequent genes and DNA. In this record, the V and J calls reflect TCRdb's handling and not the investigators' own analysis. This sample is represented by 7,000 to 9,000 distinct CDR3 sequences; 61% of them were singletons. The top ten hold 30% to 40% of the sample.

Results the study describes overall, beyond this receptor: The median number of SARS-CoV-2-reactive clonotypes rose from fewer than 25 after infection to roughly 38 after vaccination, but the change was not significant. The study included relatively few convalescent patients and did not analyze early timepoints after natural infection. In convalescent patients, nearly all vaccine-specific clones (304 of 307) were found to be mono-reactive for SARS-CoV-2 spike rather than cross-reactive with common cold coronaviruses. In convalescent patients, a median around 85% of post-vaccine SARS-CoV-2-reactive clones were detected only after vaccination, and vaccine-specific priming was suggested by this finding.

The sequence was obtained from a human donor who had recovered from COVID-19. Sequencing was performed on CD4+ T cells from blood, cultured in vitro.

DNA sequence: TGTGCCACCAGCAGAGATGGGGTAATAGTTCCAACAAGGGATACGCAGTATTTT. This translates into CATSRDGVIVPTRDTQYF. The chain is made from TRBV15 and TRBJ2-3; the D gene assignment is ambiguous. The V and J ends are trimmed by 0 bases and 6 bases, leaving 22 bases between them. From a lookup of the germline V gene (reference sequence), CDR1 and CDR2 are LNHNV and YYDKDF. The CDR3 has 18 amino acids, counting the end cysteine and phenylalanine. Only the CDR3 region is kept as DNA, spanning 54 bases read in frame from base 1.